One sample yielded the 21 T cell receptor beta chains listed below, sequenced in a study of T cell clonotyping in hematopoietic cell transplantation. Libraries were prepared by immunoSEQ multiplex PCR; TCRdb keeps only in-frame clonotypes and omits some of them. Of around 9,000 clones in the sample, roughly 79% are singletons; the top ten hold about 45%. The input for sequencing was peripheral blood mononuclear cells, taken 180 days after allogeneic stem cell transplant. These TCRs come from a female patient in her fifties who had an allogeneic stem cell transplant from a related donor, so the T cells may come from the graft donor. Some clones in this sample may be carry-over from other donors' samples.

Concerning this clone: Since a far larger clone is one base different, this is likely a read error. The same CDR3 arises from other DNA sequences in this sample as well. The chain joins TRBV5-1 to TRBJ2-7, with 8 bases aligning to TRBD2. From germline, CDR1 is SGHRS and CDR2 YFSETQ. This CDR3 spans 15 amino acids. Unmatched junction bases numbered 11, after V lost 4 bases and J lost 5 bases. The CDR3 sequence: CASSRDRGTRNEQYF. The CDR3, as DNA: TGCGCCAGCAGCCGGGACCGAGGGACTAGAAACGAGCAGTACTTC.

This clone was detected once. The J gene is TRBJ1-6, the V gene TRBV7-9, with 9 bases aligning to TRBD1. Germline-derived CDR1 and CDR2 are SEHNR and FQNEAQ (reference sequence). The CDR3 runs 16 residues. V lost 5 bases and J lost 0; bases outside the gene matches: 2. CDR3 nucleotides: TGTGCCAGCAGCGGACAGGGGAGCTCCTATAATTCACCCCTCCACTTT. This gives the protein CASSGQGSSYNSPLHF.

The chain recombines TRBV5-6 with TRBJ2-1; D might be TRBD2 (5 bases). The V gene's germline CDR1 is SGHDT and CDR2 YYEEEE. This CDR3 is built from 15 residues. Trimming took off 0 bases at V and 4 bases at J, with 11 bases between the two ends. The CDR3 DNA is TGTGCCAGCAGCTTGGCCGGAGGACTTTACAATGAGCAGTTCTTC. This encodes CASSLAGGLYNEQFF.

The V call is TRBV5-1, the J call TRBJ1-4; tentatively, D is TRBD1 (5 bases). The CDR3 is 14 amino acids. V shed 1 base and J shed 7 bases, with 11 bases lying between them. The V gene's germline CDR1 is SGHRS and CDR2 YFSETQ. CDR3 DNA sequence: TGCGCCAGCAGCTTGCAGGGAGAAGTTGAAAAACTGTTTTTT. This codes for CASSLQGEVEKLFF.

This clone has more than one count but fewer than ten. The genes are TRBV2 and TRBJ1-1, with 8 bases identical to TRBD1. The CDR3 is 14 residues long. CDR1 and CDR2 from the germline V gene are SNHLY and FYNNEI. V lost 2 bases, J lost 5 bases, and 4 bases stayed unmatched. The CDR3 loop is CASSEQGARTEAFF. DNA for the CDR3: TGTGCCAGCAGTGAACAGGGGGCGCGTACTGAAGCTTTCTTT.

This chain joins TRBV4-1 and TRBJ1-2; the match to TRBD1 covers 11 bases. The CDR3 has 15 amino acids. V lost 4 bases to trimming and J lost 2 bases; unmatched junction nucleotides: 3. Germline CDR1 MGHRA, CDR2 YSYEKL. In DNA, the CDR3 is TGCGCCAGCAGCCCGGGGACAGGGGGAAACTATGGCTACACCTTC. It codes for CASSPGTGGNYGYTF.

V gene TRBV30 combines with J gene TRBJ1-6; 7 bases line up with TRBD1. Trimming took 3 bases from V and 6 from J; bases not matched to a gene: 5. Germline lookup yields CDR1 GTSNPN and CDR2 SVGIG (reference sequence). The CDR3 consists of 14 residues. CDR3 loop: CAWRRRDSNSPLHF. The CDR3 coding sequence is TGTGCCTGGAGACGCCGGGACAGTAATTCACCCCTCCACTTT.

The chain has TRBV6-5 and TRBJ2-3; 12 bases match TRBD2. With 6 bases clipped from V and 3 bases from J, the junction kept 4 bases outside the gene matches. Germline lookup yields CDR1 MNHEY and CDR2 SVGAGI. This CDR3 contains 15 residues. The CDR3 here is CASRELAGGTDTQYF. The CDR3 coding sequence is TGTGCCAGCAGAGAACTAGCGGGGGGTACAGATACGCAGTATTTT.

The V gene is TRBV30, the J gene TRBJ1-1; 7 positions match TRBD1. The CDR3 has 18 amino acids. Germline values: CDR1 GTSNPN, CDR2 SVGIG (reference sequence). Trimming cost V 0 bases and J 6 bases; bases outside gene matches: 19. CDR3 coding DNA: TGTGCCTGGAGTGTGGGTACAGGGGCGTTCGGAACAGGGTCTGAAGCTTTCTTT. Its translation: CAWSVGTGAFGTGSEAFF.

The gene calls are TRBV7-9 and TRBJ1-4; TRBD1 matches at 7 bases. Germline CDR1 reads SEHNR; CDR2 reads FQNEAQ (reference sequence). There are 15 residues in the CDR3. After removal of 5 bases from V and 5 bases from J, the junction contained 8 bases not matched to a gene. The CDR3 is CASSLRQGSNEKLFF. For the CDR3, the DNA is TGTGCCAGCAGCCTTCGACAGGGCTCAAATGAAAAACTGTTTTTT.

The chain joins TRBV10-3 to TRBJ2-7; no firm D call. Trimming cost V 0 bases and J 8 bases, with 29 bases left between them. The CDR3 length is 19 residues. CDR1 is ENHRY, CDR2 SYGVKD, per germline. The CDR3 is CAISESIGRSYEQLKKQYF. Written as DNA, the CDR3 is TGTGCCATCAGTGAGTCAATCGGACGAAGCTACGAGCAGTTAAAGAAGCAGTACTTC.

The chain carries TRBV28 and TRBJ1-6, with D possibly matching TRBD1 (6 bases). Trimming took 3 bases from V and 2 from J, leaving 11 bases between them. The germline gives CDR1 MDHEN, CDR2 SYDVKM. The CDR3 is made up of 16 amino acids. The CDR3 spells CASSFSQGAYNSPLHF. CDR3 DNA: TGTGCCAGCAGTTTTTCACAGGGAGCCTATAATTCACCCCTCCACTTT.

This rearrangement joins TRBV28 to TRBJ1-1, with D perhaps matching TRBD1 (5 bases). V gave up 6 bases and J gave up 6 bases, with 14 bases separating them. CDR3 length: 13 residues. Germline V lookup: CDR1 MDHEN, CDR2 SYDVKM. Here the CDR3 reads CASRGDLPAEAFF. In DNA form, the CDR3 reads TGTGCCAGCAGGGGGGACCTACCCGCTGAAGCTTTCTTT.

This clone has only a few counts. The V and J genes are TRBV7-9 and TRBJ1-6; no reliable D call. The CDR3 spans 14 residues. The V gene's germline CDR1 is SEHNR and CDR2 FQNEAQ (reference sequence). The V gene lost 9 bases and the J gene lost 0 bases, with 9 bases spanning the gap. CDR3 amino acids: CASIKLSYNSPLHF. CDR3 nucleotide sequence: TGTGCCAGTATAAAGCTCTCCTATAATTCACCCCTCCACTTT.

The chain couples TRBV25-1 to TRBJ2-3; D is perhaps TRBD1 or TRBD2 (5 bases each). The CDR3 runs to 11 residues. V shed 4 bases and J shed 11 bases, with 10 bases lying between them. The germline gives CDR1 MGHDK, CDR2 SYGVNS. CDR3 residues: CASSVPGLQYF. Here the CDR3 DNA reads TGTGCCAGCAGTGTGCCGGGGCTGCAGTATTTT. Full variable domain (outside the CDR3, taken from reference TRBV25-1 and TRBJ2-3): EADIYQTPRYLVIGTGKKITLECSQTMGHDKMYWYQQDPGMELHLIHYSYGVNSTEKGDLSSESTVSRIRTEHFPLTLESARPSHTSQYLCASSVPGLQYFGPGTRLTVL.

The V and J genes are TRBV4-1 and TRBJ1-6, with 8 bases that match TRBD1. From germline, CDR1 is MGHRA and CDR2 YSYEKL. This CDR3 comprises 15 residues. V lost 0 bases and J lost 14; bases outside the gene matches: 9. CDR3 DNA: TGCGCCAGCAGCCAAGATAGAGGACAGGGTCAGGCCCTCCACTTT. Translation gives CASSQDRGQGQALHF.

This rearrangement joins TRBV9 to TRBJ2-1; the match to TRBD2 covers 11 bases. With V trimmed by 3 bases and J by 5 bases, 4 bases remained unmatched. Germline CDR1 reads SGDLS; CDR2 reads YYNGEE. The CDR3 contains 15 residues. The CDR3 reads CASSALAGGNNEQFF. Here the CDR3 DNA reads TGTGCCAGCAGCGCCCTAGCGGGGGGAAACAATGAGCAGTTCTTC.

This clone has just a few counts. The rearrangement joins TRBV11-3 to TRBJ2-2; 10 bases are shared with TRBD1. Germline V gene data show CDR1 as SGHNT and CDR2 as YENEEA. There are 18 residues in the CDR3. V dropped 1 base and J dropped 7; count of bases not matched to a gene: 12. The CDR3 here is CASSLVPTRDRGNGELFF. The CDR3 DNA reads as TGTGCCAGCAGCTTAGTACCAACCCGGGACAGGGGTAACGGGGAGCTGTTTTTT.

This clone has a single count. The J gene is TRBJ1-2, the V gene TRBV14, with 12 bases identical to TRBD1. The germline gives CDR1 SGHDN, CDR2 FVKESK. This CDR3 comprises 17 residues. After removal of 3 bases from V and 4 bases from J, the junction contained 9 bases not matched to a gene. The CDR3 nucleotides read TGTGCCAGCAGCCATCACCCGGGACAGGGGGCGTTCTATGGCTACACCTTC. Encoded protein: CASSHHPGQGAFYGYTF.

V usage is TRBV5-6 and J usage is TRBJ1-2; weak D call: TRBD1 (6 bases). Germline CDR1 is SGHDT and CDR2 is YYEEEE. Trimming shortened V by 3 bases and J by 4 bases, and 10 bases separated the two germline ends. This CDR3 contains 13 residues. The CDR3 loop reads CASSSGQAYGYTF. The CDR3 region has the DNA TGTGCCAGCAGCTCGGGACAAGCCTATGGCTACACCTTC.

The CDR3 DNA reads as TGTGCCAGCAGCCCACGGGGGTGGGACAATGAGCAGTTCTTC. This sequence encodes CASSPRGWDNEQFF. This chain connects TRBV11-3 to TRBJ2-1; tentatively, D is TRBD2 (6 bases). The V end lost 5 bases, the J end lost 5 bases, and 13 bases lay between the germline ends. The CDR3 is 14 amino acids. CDR1 and CDR2 from the germline V gene are SGHNT and YENEEA.